This T cell receptor beta chain was recorded in a study of T cell responses to AZD1222 COVID-19 vaccine. Germline V gene data show CDR1 as SGHNT and CDR2 as YENEEA. Trimming cost V 5 bases and J 5 bases, with 22 bases left between them. The CDR3 totals 16 residues. As regards this clone: Its antigen is not known.

Profiling relied on immunoSEQ multiplex PCR, and the TCRdb table lists in-frame clones only, not all of them. The repertoire has 120,000 or so clones, roughly 91% of them found once; the top ten carry over 8.5%. Study findings and constraints: An increase in Spike-specific TCR breadth and depth was observed after two AZD1222 doses. Donors skewed white British and female; clonal diversity was possibly underestimated. Repertoire samples came only from after the peak T cell response. With dominance at 160-218 and 743-854, vaccine-associated CD4 TCRs spanned spike.

The sample in question was peripheral blood, obtained on day 0 of MenACWY control vaccination. The chain recombines TRBV11-3 with TRBJ2-7; D possibly matches TRBD1 or TRBD2 (5 bases each). This TCR came from an adult in good health. The CDR3 nucleotides read TGTGCCAGCAGCCCCGAGGGGCGGACAAGTCCCGACGAGCAGTACTTC. This codes for CASSPEGRTSPDEQYF.